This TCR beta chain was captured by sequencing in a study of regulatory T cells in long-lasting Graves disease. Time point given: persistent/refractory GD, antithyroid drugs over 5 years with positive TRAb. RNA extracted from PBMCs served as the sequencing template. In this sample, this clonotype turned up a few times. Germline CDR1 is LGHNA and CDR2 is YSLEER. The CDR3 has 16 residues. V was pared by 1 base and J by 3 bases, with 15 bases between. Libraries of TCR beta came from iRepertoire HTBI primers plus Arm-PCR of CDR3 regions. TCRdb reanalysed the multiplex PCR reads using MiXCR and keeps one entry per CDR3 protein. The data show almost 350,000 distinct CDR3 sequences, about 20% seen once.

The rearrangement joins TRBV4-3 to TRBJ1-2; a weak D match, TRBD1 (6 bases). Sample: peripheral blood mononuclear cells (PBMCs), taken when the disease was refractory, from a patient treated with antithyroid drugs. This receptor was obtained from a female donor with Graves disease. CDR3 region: CASSQASTGNYYGYTF. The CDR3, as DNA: TGCGCCAGCAGCCAAGCTTCGACAGGCAATTACTATGGCTACACCTTC.